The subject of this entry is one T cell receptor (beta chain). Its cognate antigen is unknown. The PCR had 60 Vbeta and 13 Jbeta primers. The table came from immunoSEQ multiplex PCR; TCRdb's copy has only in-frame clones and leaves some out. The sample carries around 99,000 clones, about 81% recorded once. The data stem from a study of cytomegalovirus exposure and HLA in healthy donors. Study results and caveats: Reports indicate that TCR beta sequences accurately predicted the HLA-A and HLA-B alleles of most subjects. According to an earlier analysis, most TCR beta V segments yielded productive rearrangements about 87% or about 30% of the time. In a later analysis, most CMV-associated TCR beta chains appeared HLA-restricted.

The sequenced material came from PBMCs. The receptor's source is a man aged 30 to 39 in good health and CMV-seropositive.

CDR3 nucleotides: TGTGCCAGCAGCGTAGAGAATCAGGGTCCCAACACCATATATTTT. Translating it yields CASSVENQGPNTIYF. The chain employs TRBV9 and TRBJ1-3; weak D call: TRBD1 (5 bases). The CDR3 runs 15 residues. Trimming left V 0 bases short and J 7 bases short, with 14 bases between. Germline V gives CDR1 SGDLS, CDR2 YYNGEE.